Sequencing of this T cell receptor beta chain was carried out in a study of long-term antiretroviral therapy in people with HIV. Turning to this clone: Antigen: not known.

Sequencing used immunoSEQ v3.0 at survey level. Sequencing of each sample targeted roughly 35,000-55,000 T-cell genomes. The method was immunoSEQ multiplex PCR; TCRdb's version includes in-frame clones alone and lacks a portion of them. The sample has roughly 24,000 clones, over 75% seen once. CDR1 and CDR2 (germline): SGDLS, YYNGEE. V was clipped by 0 bases and J by 7 bases; unmatched bases: 11. CDR3 length: 19 amino acids. Each donor provided at least one pre-ART PBMC sample and at least two post-ART PBMC samples. Samples held roughly 1-11 million cryopreserved PBMC, and DNA extraction followed. General study findings and limits: Every time point showed a repertoire led by clones expanded before ART.

Sequenced material: unsorted PBMCs, taken 1.8 years before starting antiretroviral therapy. The rearrangement joins TRBV9 to TRBJ2-3; the match to TRBD2 covers 16 bases. The TCR sequence derives from a woman in her 30s with HIV. In nucleotides, the CDR3 is TGTGCCAGCAGCGTAGAGGGACTAGCGGGGGGGCGGCGGTCAAATACGCAGTATTTT. Translation gives CASSVEGLAGGRRSNTQYF.